This T cell receptor (beta chain) was sequenced for a study of HIV-infected patients and healthy controls. Study information: Viral load fell to undetectable in 11 of 16 patients by the second blood draw.

400 to 550 ng RNA was reverse transcribed with alpha and beta constant-region primers. Alpha and beta chain libraries were made separately by chain-specific third strand synthesis with multiplexing indices. The SP2 site served as the priming point for second strand synthesis. TCRdb itself ran the 5' RACE reads through MiXCR, one entry per CDR3 protein. The sample lists 9,500 to 11,000 distinct CDR3 sequences, around 4.9% occurring once. This CDR3 has 12 residues. Germline V lookup: CDR1 MNHNY, CDR2 SVGAGI (reference sequence). The V and J ends lost 8 bases and 2 bases respectively, with 9 bases between them. In its sample, this clonotype is medium-sized. The antigen is not known. Study-level points and caveats: Unequal distinct sequence numbers between patients and controls complicated comparisons. Compared with controls, mean Gini indices were significantly raised in HIV-infected repertoires, possibly indicating oligoclonality.

The repertoire came from unfractionated whole blood and reflected all unsorted peripheral T cells. This TCR derives from an adult with HIV infection. Sequencing used blood, obtained before antiretroviral therapy. The chain has TRBV6-6 and TRBJ2-5; maybe TRBD1 (5 bases). The CDR3 DNA follows: TGTGCCAGCGAAGACAGTCAAGAGACCCAGTACTTC. This translates into CASEDSQETQYF.